This is a list of T cell receptor beta chains from one sample in a study of blood T cells in healthy people across ages. TCRdb analysed the 5' RACE reads with MiXCR anew, one entry per CDR3 protein. The sample has 800,000 to 900,000 distinct CDR3 sequences, about 62% seen once. Sequences were obtained from blood. The receptors come from a young man in good health. CDR3s include the opening cysteine and the closing phenylalanine or tryptophan. The order of the fields is D gene, clone size, J gene, V gene, CDR3 DNA, CDR3 protein. A D gene is named only where the DNA matches it firmly. Some rows have no size entry. The others give once, few or many, or a class for an expanded clone.

d_gene: NA
abundance: NA
j_gene: TRBJ2-5
v_gene: TRBV5-1
CDR3nt: TGCGCCAGCAGCTTGGGCGGGGAGCAAGAGACCCAGTACTTC
CDR3aa: CASSLGGEQETQYF

d_gene: NA
abundance: NA
j_gene: TRBJ2-2
v_gene: TRBV7-9
CDR3nt: TGTGCCAGCAGCTCGAGCGTGGTTAACACCGGGGAGCTGTTTTTT
CDR3aa: CASSSSVVNTGELFF

d_gene: NA
abundance: few
j_gene: TRBJ1-5
v_gene: TRBV9
CDR3nt: TGTGCCAGCAGCGCCTTAGGGGGCAATCAGCCCCAGCATTTT
CDR3aa: CASSALGGNQPQHF

d_gene: TRBD1
abundance: NA
j_gene: TRBJ2-3
v_gene: TRBV5-1
CDR3nt: TGCGCCAGCAGCCGGGGACAGGGGGATGATACGCAGTATTTT
CDR3aa: CASSRGQGDDTQYF

d_gene: NA
abundance: NA
j_gene: TRBJ2-1
v_gene: TRBV7-6
CDR3nt: TGTGCCAGCAGCTTTACGGGGGTTGCCTACAATGAGCAGTTCTTC
CDR3aa: CASSFTGVAYNEQFF

d_gene: NA
abundance: few
j_gene: TRBJ1-2
v_gene: TRBV6-5
CDR3nt: TGTGCCAGCAGCTGGGACACAAACTATGGCTACACCTTC
CDR3aa: CASSWDTNYGYTF

d_gene: NA
abundance: few
j_gene: TRBJ2-3
v_gene: TRBV2
CDR3nt: TGTGCCAGCAGTGAAGCGCTCAGCTACACAGATACGCAGTATTTT
CDR3aa: CASSEALSYTDTQYF

d_gene: TRBD1
abundance: NA
j_gene: TRBJ2-6
v_gene: TRBV18
CDR3nt: TGTGCCAGCTCACCCCAGGGGGTCTCTGGGGCCAACGTCCTGACTTTC
CDR3aa: CASSPQGVSGANVLTF

d_gene: TRBD1
abundance: NA
j_gene: TRBJ1-5
v_gene: TRBV10-3
CDR3nt: TGTGCCATCAGTAAGGACAGGGGAAAGTCGAGCAATCAGCCCCAGCATTTT
CDR3aa: CAISKDRGKSSNQPQHF

d_gene: TRBD1
abundance: NA
j_gene: TRBJ2-3
v_gene: TRBV19
CDR3nt: TGTGCCACGACCGAGACAGGGGGAATAAGGGTCCTCGATACGCAGTATTTT
CDR3aa: CATTETGGIRVLDTQYF

d_gene: TRBD1
abundance: NA
j_gene: TRBJ2-7
v_gene: TRBV2
CDR3nt: TGTGCCAGCAGCCAGCACTGGGACAGGAGAACCTACGAGCAGTACTTC
CDR3aa: CASSQHWDRRTYEQYF

d_gene: NA
abundance: NA
j_gene: TRBJ1-4
v_gene: TRBV7-9
CDR3nt: TGTGCCAGCAGCTTAGACAGGGTGGGGAATGAAAAACTGTTTTTT
CDR3aa: CASSLDRVGNEKLFF

d_gene: NA
abundance: few
j_gene: TRBJ2-6
v_gene: TRBV4-2
CDR3nt: TGTGCCAGCAGCCCTACCCCAGGGGCCCGATCTGGGGCCAACGTCCTGACTTTC
CDR3aa: CASSPTPGARSGANVLTF

d_gene: NA
abundance: few
j_gene: TRBJ1-2
v_gene: TRBV6-5
CDR3nt: TGTGCCAGCAGTTACTCGAGTCGGGGGCCCTACCAAGGTTACACCTTC
CDR3aa: CASSYSSRGPYQGYTF

d_gene: NA
abundance: NA
j_gene: TRBJ2-6
v_gene: TRBV7-9
CDR3nt: TGTGCCAGCCTCCAGGGCGGGGCCAACGTCCTGACTTTC
CDR3aa: CASLQGGANVLTF

d_gene: NA
abundance: NA
j_gene: TRBJ2-1
v_gene: TRBV5-1
CDR3nt: TGCGCCAGCAGCTTGACCGGGGGATTCTCATACAATGAGCAGTTCTTC
CDR3aa: CASSLTGGFSYNEQFF

d_gene: NA
abundance: NA
j_gene: TRBJ2-1
v_gene: TRBV6-1
CDR3nt: TGTGCCACGCGGGGACCCACAAATGAGCAGTTCTTC
CDR3aa: CATRGPTNEQFF

d_gene: NA
abundance: once
j_gene: TRBJ1-4
v_gene: TRBV12-3/TRBV12-4
CDR3nt: TGTGCCAGCAGCGGGTCGACGGGAGAAAAACTGTTTTTT
CDR3aa: CASSGSTGEKLFF

d_gene: NA
abundance: few
j_gene: TRBJ2-5
v_gene: TRBV2
CDR3nt: TGTGCCAGCACCCCGAGCTACCAAGAGACCCAGTACTTC
CDR3aa: CASTPSYQETQYF

d_gene: NA
abundance: once
j_gene: TRBJ2-7
v_gene: TRBV29-1
CDR3nt: TGCAGCGCAGCGGTGAGCTCCTACGAGCAGTACTTC
CDR3aa: CSAAVSSYEQYF

d_gene: NA
abundance: NA
j_gene: TRBJ1-1
v_gene: TRBV10-3
CDR3nt: TGTGCCATCAGGGGAGTGAACACTGAAGCTTTCTTT
CDR3aa: CAIRGVNTEAFF

d_gene: TRBD1
abundance: NA
j_gene: TRBJ1-5
v_gene: TRBV7-9
CDR3nt: TGTGCCAGCAGCTTAGTGGGGGGACAGAGCTATAGCAATCAGCCCCAGCATTTT
CDR3aa: CASSLVGGQSYSNQPQHF

d_gene: NA
abundance: NA
j_gene: TRBJ1-1
v_gene: TRBV4-3
CDR3nt: TGCGCCAGCAGCCACGCCGGCGTCGCTGAAGCTTTCTTT
CDR3aa: CASSHAGVAEAFF

d_gene: NA
abundance: few
j_gene: TRBJ2-3
v_gene: TRBV13
CDR3nt: TGTGCCAGCTACGCCACAGATACGCAGTATTTT
CDR3aa: CASYATDTQYF

d_gene: NA
abundance: NA
j_gene: TRBJ2-1
v_gene: TRBV6-4
CDR3nt: TGTGCCAGCAGTGACGCAGCCGAGCCCTACAATGAGCAGTTCTTC
CDR3aa: CASSDAAEPYNEQFF

d_gene: TRBD2
abundance: NA
j_gene: TRBJ2-3
v_gene: TRBV7-2
CDR3nt: TGTGTCAGCAGTTTAGCGGGGGGCCTAACAGGTACGCAGTATTTT
CDR3aa: CVSSLAGGLTGTQYF

d_gene: NA
abundance: few
j_gene: TRBJ2-1
v_gene: TRBV27
CDR3nt: TGTGCCAGCACTTATCAGGGGCGATTGAGTGAGCAGTTCTTC
CDR3aa: CASTYQGRLSEQFF

d_gene: NA
abundance: NA
j_gene: TRBJ2-3
v_gene: TRBV3-1
CDR3nt: TGTGCCAGCAGCCCCAAGCACGGGAGACTGGGGAGAGATACGCAGTATTTT
CDR3aa: CASSPKHGRLGRDTQYF

d_gene: TRBD2
abundance: NA
j_gene: TRBJ2-1
v_gene: TRBV25-1
CDR3nt: TGTGCCAGCAGTGAATGGGAGAGCGGGGGGGCTTATGAGCAGTTCTTC
CDR3aa: CASSEWESGGAYEQFF

d_gene: NA
abundance: many
j_gene: TRBJ1-5
v_gene: TRBV7-8
CDR3nt: TGTGCCAGCAGCTTAGTCTCCGGGACTCAGCCCCAGCATTTT
CDR3aa: CASSLVSGTQPQHF

d_gene: TRBD2
abundance: NA
j_gene: TRBJ2-5
v_gene: TRBV7-3
CDR3nt: TGTGCCAGCAGCCACTCGGGACTAGGGTCCCCGAAGCAGTACTTC
CDR3aa: CASSHSGLGSPKQYF

d_gene: NA
abundance: NA
j_gene: TRBJ1-6
v_gene: TRBV3-1
CDR3nt: TGTGCCAGCAGCCCGGGAGGCCGAGATTCACCCCTCCACTTT
CDR3aa: CASSPGGRDSPLHF

d_gene: TRBD1
abundance: few
j_gene: TRBJ2-1
v_gene: TRBV27
CDR3nt: TGTGCCAGCAGTCTCTGGACAGGAGACAATGAGCAGTTCTTC
CDR3aa: CASSLWTGDNEQFF

d_gene: TRBD1
abundance: once
j_gene: TRBJ1-1
v_gene: TRBV6-2/TRBV6-3
CDR3nt: TGTGCCAGCAGTCCCAGGGACAGGGGGCGATTCACTGAAGCTTTCTTT
CDR3aa: CASSPRDRGRFTEAFF

d_gene: TRBD2
abundance: once
j_gene: TRBJ2-3
v_gene: TRBV20-1
CDR3nt: TGCAGTGCTTGGGGGACTAGCAGGGCAGATACGCAGTATTTT
CDR3aa: CSAWGTSRADTQYF

d_gene: NA
abundance: NA
j_gene: TRBJ2-7
v_gene: TRBV4-1
CDR3nt: TGCGCCAGCAGCCAAGGTGGGGTTTTGGGCGAGCAGTACTTC
CDR3aa: CASSQGGVLGEQYF

d_gene: NA
abundance: NA
j_gene: TRBJ2-5
v_gene: TRBV29-1
CDR3nt: TGCAGCGTTAGTAGAATCGATGAGCAGTACTTC
CDR3aa: CSVSRIDEQYF

d_gene: TRBD1
abundance: few
j_gene: TRBJ2-7
v_gene: TRBV4-3
CDR3nt: TGCGCCAGCAGCCAAAGGGACAGGGACCACGAGCAGTACTTC
CDR3aa: CASSQRDRDHEQYF

d_gene: TRBD2
abundance: NA
j_gene: TRBJ2-5
v_gene: TRBV20-1
CDR3nt: TGCAGTGCTAGGCTAGCGGGGGCCCTGCCAGAGACCCAGTACTTC
CDR3aa: CSARLAGALPETQYF

d_gene: NA
abundance: few
j_gene: TRBJ1-2
v_gene: TRBV12-3/TRBV12-4
CDR3nt: TGTGCCAGCACCACCCCTCGGGGCTATGGCTACACCTTC
CDR3aa: CASTTPRGYGYTF

d_gene: NA
abundance: many
j_gene: TRBJ2-6
v_gene: TRBV7-9
CDR3nt: TGTGCCAGCAGTTTAGGGGGGTCTGGGGCCAACGTCCTGACTTTC
CDR3aa: CASSLGGSGANVLTF

d_gene: TRBD2
abundance: NA
j_gene: TRBJ2-5
v_gene: TRBV6-5
CDR3nt: TGTGCCAGCATCCAAGCGGGGGGGCCTCAAGAGACCCAGTACTTC
CDR3aa: CASIQAGGPQETQYF

d_gene: TRBD2
abundance: NA
j_gene: TRBJ2-1
v_gene: TRBV5-1
CDR3nt: TGCGCCAGCAGCTCCAAGCGGGGGGCCCACAATGAGCAGTTCTTC
CDR3aa: CASSSKRGAHNEQFF

d_gene: NA
abundance: few
j_gene: TRBJ1-2
v_gene: TRBV6-5
CDR3nt: TGTGCCAGCAGAGCTACTGGACTGAACTATGGCTACACCTTC
CDR3aa: CASRATGLNYGYTF

d_gene: NA
abundance: NA
j_gene: TRBJ1-2
v_gene: TRBV20-1
CDR3nt: TGCAGTGCCCCACCCTCGGAGGCTAATTCCTATGGCTACACCTTC
CDR3aa: CSAPPSEANSYGYTF

d_gene: NA
abundance: NA
j_gene: TRBJ2-7
v_gene: TRBV30
CDR3nt: TGTGCCTGGAGTGTGCTGCAGGGCTCCTACGAGCAGTACTTC
CDR3aa: CAWSVLQGSYEQYF